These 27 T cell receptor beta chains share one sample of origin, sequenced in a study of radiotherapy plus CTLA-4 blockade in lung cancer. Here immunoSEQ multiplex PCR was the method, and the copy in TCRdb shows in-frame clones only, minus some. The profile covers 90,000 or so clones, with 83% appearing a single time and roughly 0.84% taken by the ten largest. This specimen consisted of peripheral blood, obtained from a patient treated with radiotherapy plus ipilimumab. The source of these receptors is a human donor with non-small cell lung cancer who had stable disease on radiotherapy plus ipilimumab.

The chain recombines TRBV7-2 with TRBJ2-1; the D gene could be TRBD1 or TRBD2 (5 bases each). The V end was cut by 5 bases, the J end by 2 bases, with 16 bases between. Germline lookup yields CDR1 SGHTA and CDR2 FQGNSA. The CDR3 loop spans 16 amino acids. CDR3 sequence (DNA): TGTGCCAGCAGCCCGTCTGGGGTGGGGGCCTACAATGAGCAGTTCTTC. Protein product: CASSPSGVGAYNEQFF.

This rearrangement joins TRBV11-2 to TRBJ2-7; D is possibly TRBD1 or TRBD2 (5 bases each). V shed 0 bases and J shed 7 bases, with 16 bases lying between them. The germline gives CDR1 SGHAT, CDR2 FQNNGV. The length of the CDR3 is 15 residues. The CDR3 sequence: CASSLEGTIKREQYF. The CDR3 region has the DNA TGTGCCAGCAGCTTAGAAGGGACGATAAAGAGGGAGCAGTACTTC. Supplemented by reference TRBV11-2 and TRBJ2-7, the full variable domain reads EAGVAQSPRYKIIEKRQSVAFWCNPISGHATLYWYQQILGQGPKLLIQFQNNGVVDDSQLPKDRFSAERLKGVDSTLKIQPAKLEDSAVYLCASSLEGTIKREQYFGPGTRLTVT.

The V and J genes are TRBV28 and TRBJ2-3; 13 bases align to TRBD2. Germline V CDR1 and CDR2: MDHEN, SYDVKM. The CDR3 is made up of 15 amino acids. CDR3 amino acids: CVRLAGGFPTDTQYF. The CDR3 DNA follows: TGTGTCCGACTAGCGGGGGGTTTTCCCACAGATACGCAGTATTTT.

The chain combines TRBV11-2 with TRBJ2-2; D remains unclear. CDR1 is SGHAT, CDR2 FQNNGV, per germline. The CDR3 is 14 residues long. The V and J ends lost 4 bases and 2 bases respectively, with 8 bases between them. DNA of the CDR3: TGTGCCAGCAGCTCCGGACCAAACACCGGGGAGCTGTTTTTT. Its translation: CASSSGPNTGELFF.

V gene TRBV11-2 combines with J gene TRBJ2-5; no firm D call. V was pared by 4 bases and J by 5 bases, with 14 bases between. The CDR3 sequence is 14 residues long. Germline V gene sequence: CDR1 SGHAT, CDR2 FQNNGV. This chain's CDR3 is CASSWRRTTETQYF. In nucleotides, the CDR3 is TGTGCCAGCAGCTGGAGAAGAACGACGGAGACCCAGTACTTC.

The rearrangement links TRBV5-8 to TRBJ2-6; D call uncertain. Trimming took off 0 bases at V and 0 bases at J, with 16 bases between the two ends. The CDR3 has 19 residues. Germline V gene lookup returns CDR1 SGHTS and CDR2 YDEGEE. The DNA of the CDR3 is TGTGCCAGCAGCTTGGTTGGGTCAGGATTGGGCTCTGGGGCCAACGTCCTGACTTTC. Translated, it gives CASSLVGSGLGSGANVLTF.

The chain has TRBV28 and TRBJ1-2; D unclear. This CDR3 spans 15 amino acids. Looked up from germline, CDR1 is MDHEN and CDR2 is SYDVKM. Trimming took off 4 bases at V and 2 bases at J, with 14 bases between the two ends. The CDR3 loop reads CASSSLGVGNYGYTF. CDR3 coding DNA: TGTGCCAGCAGTTCCCTGGGAGTGGGAAACTATGGCTACACCTTC.

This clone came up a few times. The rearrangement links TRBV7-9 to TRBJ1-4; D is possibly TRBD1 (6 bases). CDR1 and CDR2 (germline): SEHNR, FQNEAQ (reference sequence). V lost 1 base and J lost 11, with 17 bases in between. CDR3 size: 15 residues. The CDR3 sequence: CASSLEPGTRGKLFF. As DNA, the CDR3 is TGTGCCAGCAGCTTAGAGCCCGGGACAAGAGGGAAACTGTTTTTT.

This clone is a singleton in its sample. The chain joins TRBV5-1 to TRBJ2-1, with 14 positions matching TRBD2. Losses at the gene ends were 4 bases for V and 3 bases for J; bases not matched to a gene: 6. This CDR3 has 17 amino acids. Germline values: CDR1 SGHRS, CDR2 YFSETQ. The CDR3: CASSPGLAGGVYNEQFF. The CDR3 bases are TGCGCCAGCAGCCCCGGACTAGCGGGAGGTGTCTACAATGAGCAGTTCTTC.

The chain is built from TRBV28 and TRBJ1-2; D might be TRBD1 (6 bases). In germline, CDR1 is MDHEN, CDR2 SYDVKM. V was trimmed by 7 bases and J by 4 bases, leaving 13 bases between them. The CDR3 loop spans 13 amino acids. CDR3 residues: CASMTGTAYGYTF. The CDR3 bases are TGTGCCAGCATGACAGGCACCGCCTATGGCTACACCTTC.

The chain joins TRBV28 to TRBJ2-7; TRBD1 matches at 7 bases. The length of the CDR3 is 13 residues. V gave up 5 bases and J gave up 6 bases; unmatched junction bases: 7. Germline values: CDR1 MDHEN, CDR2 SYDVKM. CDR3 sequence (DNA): TGTGCCAGCAGTCCACAGGGGTTTGGCGAGCAGTACTTC. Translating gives CASSPQGFGEQYF.

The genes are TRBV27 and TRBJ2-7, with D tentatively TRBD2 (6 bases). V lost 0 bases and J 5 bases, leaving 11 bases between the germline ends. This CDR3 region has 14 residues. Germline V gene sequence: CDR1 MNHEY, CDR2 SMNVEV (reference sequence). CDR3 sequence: CASSLSVGGNEQYF. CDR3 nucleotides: TGTGCCAGCAGTTTATCCGTTGGGGGGAACGAGCAGTACTTC.

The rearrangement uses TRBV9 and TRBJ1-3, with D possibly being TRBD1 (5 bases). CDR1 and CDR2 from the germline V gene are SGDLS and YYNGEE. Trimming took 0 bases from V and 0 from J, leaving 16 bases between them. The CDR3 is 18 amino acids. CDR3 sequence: CASSVGDPRRPSGNTIYF. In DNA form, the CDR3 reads TGTGCCAGCAGCGTAGGGGACCCCCGACGCCCCTCTGGAAACACCATATATTTT.

The CDR3 coding sequence is TGCGCCAGCAGCTTGGCGACAGGGGGCGGCTATGGCTACACCTTC. Encoded protein: CASSLATGGGYGYTF. The J gene is TRBJ1-2, the V gene TRBV5-1; 10 nucleotides line up with TRBD1. Germline CDR1 SGHRS, CDR2 YFSETQ. This CDR3 is 15 amino acids long. Trimming removed 0 bases from V and 4 bases from J; junction bases left unmatched: 3.

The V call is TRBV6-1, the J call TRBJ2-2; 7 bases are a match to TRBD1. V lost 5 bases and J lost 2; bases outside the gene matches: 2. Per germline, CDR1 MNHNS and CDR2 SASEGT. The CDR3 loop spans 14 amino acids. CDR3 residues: CASSRDRNTGELFF. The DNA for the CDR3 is TGTGCCAGCAGTAGGGACAGAAACACCGGGGAGCTGTTTTTT.

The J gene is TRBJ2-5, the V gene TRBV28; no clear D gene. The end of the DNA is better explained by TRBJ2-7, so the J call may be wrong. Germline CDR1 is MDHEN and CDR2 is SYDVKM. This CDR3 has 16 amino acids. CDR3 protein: CASSSAYAARRSEQYF. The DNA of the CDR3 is TGTGCCAGCAGTTCGGCTTACGCGGCTAGACGGAGCGAGCAGTACTTC.

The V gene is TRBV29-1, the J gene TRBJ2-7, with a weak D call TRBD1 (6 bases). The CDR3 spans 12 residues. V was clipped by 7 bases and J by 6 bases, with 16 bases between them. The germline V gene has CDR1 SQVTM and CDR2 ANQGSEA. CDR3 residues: CSAEGELGEQYF. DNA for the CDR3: TGCAGCGCTGAGGGGGAACTGGGCGAGCAGTACTTC.

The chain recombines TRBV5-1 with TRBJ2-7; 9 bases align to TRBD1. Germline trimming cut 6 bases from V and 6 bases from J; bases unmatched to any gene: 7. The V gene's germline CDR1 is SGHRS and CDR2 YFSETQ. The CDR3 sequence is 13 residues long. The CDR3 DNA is TGCGCCAGCAACAAGGACAGGGGAGGCGAGCAGTACTTC. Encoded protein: CASNKDRGGEQYF.

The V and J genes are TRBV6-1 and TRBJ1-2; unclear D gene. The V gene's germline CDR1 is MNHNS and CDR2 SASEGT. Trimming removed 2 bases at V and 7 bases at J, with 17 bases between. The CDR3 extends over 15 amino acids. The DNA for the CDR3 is TGTGCCAGCAGTGAACGAAAGGGCAGAGTTTTTGGCTACACCTTC. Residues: CASSERKGRVFGYTF.

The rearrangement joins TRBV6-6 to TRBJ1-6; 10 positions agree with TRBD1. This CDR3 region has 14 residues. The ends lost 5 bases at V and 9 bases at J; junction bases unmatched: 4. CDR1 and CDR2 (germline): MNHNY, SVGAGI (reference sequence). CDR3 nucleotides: TGTGCCAGCAGTAGGGACAGGGGCAGTTCACCCCTCCACTTT. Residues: CASSRDRGSSPLHF.

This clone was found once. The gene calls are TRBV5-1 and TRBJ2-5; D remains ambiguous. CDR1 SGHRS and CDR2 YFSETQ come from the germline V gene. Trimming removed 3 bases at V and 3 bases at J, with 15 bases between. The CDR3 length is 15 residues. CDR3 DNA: TGCGCCAGCAGCTCCACACCTTCCATGAAAGAGACCCAGTACTTC. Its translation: CASSSTPSMKETQYF.

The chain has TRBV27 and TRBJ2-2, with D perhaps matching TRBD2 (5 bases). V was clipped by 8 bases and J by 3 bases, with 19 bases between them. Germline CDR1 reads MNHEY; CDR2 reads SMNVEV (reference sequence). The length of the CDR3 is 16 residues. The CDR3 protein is CASWPAGSMYTGELFF. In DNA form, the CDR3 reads TGTGCCAGCTGGCCGGCGGGTTCTATGTACACCGGGGAGCTGTTTTTT.

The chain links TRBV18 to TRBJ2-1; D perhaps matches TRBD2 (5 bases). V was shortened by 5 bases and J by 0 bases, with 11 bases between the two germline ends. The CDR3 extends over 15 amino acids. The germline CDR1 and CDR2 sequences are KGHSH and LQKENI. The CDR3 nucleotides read TGTGCCAGCTCAGAGCGGTTCAGCTCCTACAATGAGCAGTTCTTC. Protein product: CASSERFSSYNEQFF.

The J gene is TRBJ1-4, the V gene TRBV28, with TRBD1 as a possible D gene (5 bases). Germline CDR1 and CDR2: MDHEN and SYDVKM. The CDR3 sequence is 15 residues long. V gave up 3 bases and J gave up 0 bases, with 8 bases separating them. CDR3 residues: CASSLVGPTNEKLFF. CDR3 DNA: TGTGCCAGCAGTTTGGTGGGACCAACTAATGAAAAACTGTTTTTT.

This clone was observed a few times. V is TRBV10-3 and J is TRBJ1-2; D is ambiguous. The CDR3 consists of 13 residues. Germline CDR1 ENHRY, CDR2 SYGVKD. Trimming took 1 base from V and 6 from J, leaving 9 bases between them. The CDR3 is CAISEYDVDGYTF. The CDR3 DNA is TGTGCCATCAGTGAGTACGACGTTGATGGCTACACCTTC.

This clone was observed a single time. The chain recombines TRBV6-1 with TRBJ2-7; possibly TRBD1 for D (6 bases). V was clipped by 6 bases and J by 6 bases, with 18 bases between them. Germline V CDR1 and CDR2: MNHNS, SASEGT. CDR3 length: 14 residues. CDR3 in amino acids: CASSRPQGRGEQYF. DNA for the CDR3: TGTGCCAGCAGCAGACCACAGGGAAGGGGCGAGCAGTACTTC.

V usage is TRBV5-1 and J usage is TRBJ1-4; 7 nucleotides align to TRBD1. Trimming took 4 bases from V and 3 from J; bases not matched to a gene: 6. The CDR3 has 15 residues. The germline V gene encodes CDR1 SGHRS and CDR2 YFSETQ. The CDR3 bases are TGCGCCAGCAGCGTTTACAGGGGACCTAATGAAAAACTGTTTTTT. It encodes CASSVYRGPNEKLFF.